This TCR beta chain was identified during a study of Ad26.COV2.S vaccination and SARS-CoV-2 variants. Treatment given: roughly 20 received Ad26.COV2.S at low or high dose, single or two shots; 5 received placebo; per-sample allocation not given. The samples date from day 63 after the first vaccine or placebo injection. A Boston donor was an adult aged 18-55 years. An Ad26 vector expressing Wuhan-strain SARS-CoV-2 spike constituted the vaccine. This clone has just one count. Its antigen is not identified. The study, taken as a whole, reports: Vaccine and placebo groups showed comparable non-spike TCR breadth.

This CDR3 is built from 13 residues. The germline gives CDR1 MRHNA, CDR2 SNTAGT. V lost 5 bases and J lost 1, with 8 bases in between. Profiled with immunoSEQ multiplex PCR; TCRdb holds only in-frame clones, not every one. The data contain over 450,000 clones, roughly nine tenths of them seen just once; the ten biggest clones take up 1.7%. Material: peripheral blood, obtained in a trial of Ad26.COV2.S vaccine versus placebo. This chain connects TRBV6-4 to TRBJ1-1, with D hard to call. This clonotype was obtained from a person between 18 and 65 years old who received the Ad26.COV2.S COVID-19 vaccine or a placebo. The CDR3 coding sequence is TGTGCCAGCAGTTTCGACGGGAACACTGAAGCTTTCTTT. Its protein product is CASSFDGNTEAFF.